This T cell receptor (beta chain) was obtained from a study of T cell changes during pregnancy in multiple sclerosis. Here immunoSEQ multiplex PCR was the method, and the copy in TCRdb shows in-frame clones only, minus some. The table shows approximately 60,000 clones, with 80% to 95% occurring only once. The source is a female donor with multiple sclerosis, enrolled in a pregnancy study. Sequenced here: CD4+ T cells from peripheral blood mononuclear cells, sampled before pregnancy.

CDR3 coding DNA: TGTGCCAGCAGCTTAATGAAGACAAGAAGATTCTTCGAGCAGTACTTC. Translating gives CASSLMKTRRFFEQYF. This rearrangement joins TRBV13 to TRBJ2-7; no definite D call. CDR3 length: 16 residues. Germline loops: CDR1 PRHDT, CDR2 FYEKMQ (reference sequence). V lost 2 bases to trimming and J lost 6 bases, with 20 bases between them.